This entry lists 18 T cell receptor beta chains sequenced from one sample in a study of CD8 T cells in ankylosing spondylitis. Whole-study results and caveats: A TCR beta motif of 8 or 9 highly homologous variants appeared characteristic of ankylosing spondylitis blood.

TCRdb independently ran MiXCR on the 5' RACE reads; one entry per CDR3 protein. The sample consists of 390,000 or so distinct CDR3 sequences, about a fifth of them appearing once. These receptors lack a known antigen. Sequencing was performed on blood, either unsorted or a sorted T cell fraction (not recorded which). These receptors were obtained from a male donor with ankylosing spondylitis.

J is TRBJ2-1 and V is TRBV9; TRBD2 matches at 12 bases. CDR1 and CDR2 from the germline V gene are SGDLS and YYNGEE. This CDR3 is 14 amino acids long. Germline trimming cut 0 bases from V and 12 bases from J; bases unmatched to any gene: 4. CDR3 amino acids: CASSVETSGSRQFF. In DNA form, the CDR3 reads TGTGCCAGCAGCGTAGAGACTAGCGGGAGTAGGCAGTTCTTC. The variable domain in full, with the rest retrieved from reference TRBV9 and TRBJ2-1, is DSGVTQTPKHLITATGQRVTLRCSPRSGDLSVYWYQQSLDQGLQFLIQYYNGEERAKGNILERFSAQQFPDLHSELNLSSLELGDSALYFCASSVETSGSRQFFGPGTRLTVL.

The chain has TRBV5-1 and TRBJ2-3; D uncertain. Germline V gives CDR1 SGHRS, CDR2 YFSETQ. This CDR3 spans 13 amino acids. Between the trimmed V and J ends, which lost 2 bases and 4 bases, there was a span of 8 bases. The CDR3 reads CASSLGLADTQYF. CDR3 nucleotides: TGCGCCAGCAGCTTAGGTTTAGCAGATACGCAGTATTTT.

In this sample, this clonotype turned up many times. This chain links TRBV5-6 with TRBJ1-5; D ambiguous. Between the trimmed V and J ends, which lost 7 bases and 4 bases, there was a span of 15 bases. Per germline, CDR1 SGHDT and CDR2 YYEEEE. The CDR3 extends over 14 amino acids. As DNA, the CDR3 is TGTGCCAGCGCCCCCAGGACTGGAAATCAGCCCCAGCATTTT. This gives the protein CASAPRTGNQPQHF.

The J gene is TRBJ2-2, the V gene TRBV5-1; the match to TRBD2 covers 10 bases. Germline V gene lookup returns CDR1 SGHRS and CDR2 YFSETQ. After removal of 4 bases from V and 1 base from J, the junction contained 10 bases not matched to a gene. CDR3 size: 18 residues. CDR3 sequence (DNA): TGCGCCAGCAGCACGGGGAGCGGGAGGGCCTGGAACACCGGGGAGCTGTTTTTT. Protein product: CASSTGSGRAWNTGELFF.

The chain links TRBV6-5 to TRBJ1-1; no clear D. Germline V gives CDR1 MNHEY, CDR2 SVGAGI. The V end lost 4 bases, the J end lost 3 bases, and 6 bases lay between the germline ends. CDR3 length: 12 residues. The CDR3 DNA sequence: TGTGCCAGCAGTTCCACATACACTGAAGCTTTCTTT. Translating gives CASSSTYTEAFF.

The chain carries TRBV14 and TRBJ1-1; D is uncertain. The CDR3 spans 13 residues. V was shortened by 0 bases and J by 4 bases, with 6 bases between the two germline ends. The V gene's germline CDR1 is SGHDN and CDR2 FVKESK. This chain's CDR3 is CASSQDVSTEAFF. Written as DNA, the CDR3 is TGTGCCAGCAGCCAAGACGTATCCACTGAAGCTTTCTTT.

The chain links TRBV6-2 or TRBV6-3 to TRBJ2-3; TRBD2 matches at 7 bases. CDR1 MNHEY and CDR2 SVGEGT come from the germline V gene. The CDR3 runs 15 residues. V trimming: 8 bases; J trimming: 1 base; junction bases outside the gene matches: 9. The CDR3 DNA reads TGTGCCAGCGGACCTGGGGGGGGACGCACAGATACGCAGTATTTT. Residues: CASGPGGGRTDTQYF.

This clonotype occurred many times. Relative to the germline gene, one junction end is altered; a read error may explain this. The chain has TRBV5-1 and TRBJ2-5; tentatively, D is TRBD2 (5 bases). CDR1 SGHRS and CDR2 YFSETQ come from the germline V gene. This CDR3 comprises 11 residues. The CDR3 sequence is CASSSGETQYF. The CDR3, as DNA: TGTGCCAGCAGTTCGGGGGAGACCCAGTACTTC.

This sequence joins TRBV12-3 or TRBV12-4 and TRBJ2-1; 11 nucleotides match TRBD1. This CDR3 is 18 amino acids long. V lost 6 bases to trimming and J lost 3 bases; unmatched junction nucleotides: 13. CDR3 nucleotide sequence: TGTGCCAGCAGCTCCGGGACAGGGGGAACCACCGGCTACAATGAGCAGTTCTTC. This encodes CASSSGTGGTTGYNEQFF.

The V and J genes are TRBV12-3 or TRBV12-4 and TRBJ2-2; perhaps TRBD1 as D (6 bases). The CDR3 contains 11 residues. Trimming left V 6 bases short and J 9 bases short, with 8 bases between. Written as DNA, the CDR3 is TGTGCCAGCAGGGGGGCCCGGGAGCTGTTTTTT. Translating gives CASRGARELFF.

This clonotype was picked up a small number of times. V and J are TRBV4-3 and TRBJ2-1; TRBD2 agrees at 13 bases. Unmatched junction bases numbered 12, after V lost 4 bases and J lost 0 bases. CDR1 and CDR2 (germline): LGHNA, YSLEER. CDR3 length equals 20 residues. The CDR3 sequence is CASSPPPTSGRRSSYNEQFF. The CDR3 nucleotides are TGCGCCAGCAGCCCCCCGCCGACTAGCGGGAGGCGAAGCTCCTACAATGAGCAGTTCTTC.

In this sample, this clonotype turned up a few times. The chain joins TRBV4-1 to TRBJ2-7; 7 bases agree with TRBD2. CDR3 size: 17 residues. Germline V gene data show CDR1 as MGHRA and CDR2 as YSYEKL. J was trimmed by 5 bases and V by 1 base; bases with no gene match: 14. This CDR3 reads CASSQGTARTRINEQYF. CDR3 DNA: TGCGCCAGCAGCCAAGGGACGGCCCGGACTAGGATCAACGAGCAGTACTTC.

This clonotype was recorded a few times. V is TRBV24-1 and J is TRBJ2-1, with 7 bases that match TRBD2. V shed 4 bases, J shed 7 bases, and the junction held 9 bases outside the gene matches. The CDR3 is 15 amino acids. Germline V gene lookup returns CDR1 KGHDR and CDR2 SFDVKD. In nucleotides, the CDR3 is TGTGCCACCAGTGACCAAGTTAGCGGGCTAAATGAGCAGTTCTTC. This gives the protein CATSDQVSGLNEQFF.

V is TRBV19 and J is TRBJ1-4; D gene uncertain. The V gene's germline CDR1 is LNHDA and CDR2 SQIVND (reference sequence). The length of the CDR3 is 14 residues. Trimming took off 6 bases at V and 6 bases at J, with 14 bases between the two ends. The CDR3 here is CASSTRGVDEKLFF. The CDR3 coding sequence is TGTGCCAGTAGCACCCGGGGTGTTGATGAAAAACTGTTTTTT. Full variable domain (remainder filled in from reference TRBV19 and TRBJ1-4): DGGITQSPKYLFRKEGQNVTLSCEQNLNHDAMYWYRQDPGQGLRLIYYSQIVNDFQKGDIAEGYSVSREKKESFPLTVTSAQKNPTAFYLCASSTRGVDEKLFFGSGTQLSVL.

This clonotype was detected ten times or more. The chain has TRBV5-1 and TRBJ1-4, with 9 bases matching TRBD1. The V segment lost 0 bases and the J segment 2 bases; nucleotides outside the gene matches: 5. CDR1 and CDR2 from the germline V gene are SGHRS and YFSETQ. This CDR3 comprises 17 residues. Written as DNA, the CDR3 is TGCGCCAGCAGCTTGGATGGACAGGGGAACACTAATGAAAAACTGTTTTTT. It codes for CASSLDGQGNTNEKLFF.

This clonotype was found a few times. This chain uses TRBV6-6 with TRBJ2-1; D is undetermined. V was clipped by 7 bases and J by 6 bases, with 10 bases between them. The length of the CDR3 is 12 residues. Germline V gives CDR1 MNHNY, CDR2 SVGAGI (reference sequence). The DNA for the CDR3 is TGTGCCAGCAAAGGCACCACCAATGAGCAGTTCTTC. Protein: CASKGTTNEQFF.

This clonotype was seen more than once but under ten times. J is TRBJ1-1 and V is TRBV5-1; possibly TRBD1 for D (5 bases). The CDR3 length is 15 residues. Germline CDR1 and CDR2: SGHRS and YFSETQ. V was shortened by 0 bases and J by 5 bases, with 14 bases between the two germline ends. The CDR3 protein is CASSLVPGLRTEAFF. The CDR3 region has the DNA TGCGCCAGCAGCTTGGTCCCGGGACTGCGAACTGAAGCTTTCTTT.

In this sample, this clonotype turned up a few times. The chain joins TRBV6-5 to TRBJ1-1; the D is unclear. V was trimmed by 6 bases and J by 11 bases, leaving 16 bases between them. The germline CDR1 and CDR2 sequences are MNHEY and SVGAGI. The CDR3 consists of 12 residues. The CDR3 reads CASRSTTGVAFF. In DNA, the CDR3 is TGTGCCAGCAGATCGACTACCGGGGTGGCTTTCTTT.